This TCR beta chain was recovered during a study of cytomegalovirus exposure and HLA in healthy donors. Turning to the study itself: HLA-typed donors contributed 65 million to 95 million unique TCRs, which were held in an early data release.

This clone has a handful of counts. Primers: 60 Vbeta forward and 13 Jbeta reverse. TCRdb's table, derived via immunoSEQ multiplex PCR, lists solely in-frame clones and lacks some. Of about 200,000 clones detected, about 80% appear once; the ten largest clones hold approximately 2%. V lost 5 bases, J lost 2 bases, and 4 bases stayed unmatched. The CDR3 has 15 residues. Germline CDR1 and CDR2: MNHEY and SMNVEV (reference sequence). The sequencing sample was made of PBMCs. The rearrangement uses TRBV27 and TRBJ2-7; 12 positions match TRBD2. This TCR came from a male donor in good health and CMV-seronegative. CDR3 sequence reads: CASSPGLAGTYEQYF. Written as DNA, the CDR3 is TGTGCCAGCAGTCCCGGACTAGCGGGAACCTACGAGCAGTACTTC.